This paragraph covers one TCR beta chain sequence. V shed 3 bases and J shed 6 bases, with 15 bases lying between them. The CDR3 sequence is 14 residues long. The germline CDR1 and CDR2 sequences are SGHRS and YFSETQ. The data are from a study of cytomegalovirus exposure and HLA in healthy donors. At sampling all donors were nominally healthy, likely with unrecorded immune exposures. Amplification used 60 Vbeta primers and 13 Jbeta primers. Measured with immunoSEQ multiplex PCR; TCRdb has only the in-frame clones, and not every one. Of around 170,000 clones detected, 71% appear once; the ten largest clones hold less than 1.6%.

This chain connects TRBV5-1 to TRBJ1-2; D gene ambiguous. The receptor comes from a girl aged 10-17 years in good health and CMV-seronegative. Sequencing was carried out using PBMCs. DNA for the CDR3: TGCGCCAGCAGCTCCGGGAGAGTCTGGGATGGCTACACCTTC. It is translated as CASSSGRVWDGYTF.